This T cell receptor (beta chain) was captured by sequencing in a study of shared clonotypes between healthy human individuals. Some clones are missing from TCRdb's copy, which holds only in-frame ones; the method was immunoSEQ multiplex PCR. The data contain some 2.4 million clones, over 85% of them seen just once; the ten biggest clones take up 0.36%. The CDR3 runs to 16 residues. Deletions cut 2 bases from V and 1 base from J, with 14 bases between. From germline, CDR1 is KGHSY and CDR2 FQNENV. The chain has TRBV16 and TRBJ1-1; D might be TRBD1 (5 bases). The sequencing sample was made of naive CD4+ T cells from PBMCs. Subset indicated: CD45RA+ positively selected. This clonotype was obtained from a man aged 18 to 29 in good health. Some clones in this sample may be carry-over from other donors' samples. The CDR3 bases are TGTGCCAGCAGCCAAACAACAGGAGCCCCGAACACTGAAGCTTTCTTT. This encodes CASSQTTGAPNTEAFF.